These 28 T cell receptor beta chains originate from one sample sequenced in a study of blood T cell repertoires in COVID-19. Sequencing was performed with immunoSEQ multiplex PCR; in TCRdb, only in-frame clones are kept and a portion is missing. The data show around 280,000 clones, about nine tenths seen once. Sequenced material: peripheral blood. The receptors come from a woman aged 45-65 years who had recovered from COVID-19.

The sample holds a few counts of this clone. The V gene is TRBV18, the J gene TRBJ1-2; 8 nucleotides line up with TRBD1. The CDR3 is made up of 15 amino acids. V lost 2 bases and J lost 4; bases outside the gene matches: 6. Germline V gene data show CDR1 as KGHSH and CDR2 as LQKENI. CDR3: CASSPESGTGYGYTF. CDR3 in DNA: TGTGCCAGCTCACCAGAATCCGGGACAGGCTATGGCTACACCTTC. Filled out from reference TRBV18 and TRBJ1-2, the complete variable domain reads NAGVMQNPRHLVRRRGQEARLRCSPMKGHSHVYWYRQLPEEGLKFMVYLQKENIIDESGMPKERFSAEFPKEGPSILRIQQVVRGDSAAYFCASSPESGTGYGYTFGSGTRLTVV.

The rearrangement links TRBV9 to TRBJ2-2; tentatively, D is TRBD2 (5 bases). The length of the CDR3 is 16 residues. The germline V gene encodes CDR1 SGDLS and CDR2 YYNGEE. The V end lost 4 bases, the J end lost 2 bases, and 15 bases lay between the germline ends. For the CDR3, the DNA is TGTGCCAGCAGCTCCCCGGTCGGGATTAACACCGGGGAGCTGTTTTTT. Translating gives CASSSPVGINTGELFF.

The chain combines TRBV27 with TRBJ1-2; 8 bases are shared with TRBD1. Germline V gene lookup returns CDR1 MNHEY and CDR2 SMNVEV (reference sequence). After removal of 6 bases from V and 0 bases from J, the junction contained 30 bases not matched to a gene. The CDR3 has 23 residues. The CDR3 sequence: CASRPYGDADRGGLRVANYGYTF. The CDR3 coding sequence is TGTGCCAGCAGACCTTACGGGGACGCAGACAGGGGAGGCTTGAGGGTGGCTAACTATGGCTACACCTTC.

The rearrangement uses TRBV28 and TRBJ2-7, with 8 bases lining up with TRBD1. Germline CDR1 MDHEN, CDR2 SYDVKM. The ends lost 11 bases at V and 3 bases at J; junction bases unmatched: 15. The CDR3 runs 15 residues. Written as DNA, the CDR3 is TGTGCCTCCACGGCCTCCGGGACAGGAGTCTACGAGCAGTACTTC. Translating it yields CASTASGTGVYEQYF.

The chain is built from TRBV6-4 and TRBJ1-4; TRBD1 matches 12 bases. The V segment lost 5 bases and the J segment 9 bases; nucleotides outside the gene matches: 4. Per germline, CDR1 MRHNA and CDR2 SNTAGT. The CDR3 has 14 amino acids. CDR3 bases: TGTGCCAGCAGTCCGGGACAGGGGGCGAAAAAACTGTTTTTT. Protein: CASSPGQGAKKLFF.

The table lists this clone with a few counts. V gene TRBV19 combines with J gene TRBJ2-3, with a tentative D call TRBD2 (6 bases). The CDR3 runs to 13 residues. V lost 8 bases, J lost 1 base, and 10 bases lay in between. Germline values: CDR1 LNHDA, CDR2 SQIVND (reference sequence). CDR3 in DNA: TGTGCCAGTGGGTCTAGCGGCACAGATACGCAGTATTTT. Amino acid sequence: CASGSSGTDTQYF.

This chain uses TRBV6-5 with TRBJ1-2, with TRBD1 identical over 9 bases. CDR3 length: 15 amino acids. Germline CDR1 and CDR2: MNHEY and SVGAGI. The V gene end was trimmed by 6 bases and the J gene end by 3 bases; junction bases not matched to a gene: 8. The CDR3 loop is CASRYLTGGDYGYTF. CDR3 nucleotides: TGTGCCAGCAGGTATCTCACAGGGGGCGACTATGGCTACACCTTC.

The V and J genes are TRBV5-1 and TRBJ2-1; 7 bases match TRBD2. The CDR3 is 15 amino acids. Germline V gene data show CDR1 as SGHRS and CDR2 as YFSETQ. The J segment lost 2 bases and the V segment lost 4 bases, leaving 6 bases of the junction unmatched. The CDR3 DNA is TGCGCCAGCAGCGTGACTAGCCCGACCTACAATGAGCAGTTCTTC. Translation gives CASSVTSPTYNEQFF.

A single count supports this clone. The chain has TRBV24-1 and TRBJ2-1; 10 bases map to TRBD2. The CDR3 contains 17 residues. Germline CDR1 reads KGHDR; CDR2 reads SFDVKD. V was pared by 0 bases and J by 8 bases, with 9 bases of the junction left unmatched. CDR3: CATSDLQASGSPHEQFF. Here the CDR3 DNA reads TGTGCCACCAGTGATTTGCAAGCTAGCGGGAGCCCCCATGAGCAGTTCTTC.

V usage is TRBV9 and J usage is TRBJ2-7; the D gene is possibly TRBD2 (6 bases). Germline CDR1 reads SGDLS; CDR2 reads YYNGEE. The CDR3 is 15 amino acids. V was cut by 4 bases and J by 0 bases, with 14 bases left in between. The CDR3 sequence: CASSLGLASSYEQYF. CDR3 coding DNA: TGTGCCAGCAGCCTAGGGCTAGCGTCCTCCTACGAGCAGTACTTC.

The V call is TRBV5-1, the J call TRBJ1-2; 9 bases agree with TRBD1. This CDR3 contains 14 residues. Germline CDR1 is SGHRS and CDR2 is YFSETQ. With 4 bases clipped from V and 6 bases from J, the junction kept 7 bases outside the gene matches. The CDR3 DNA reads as TGCGCCAGCAGCCCGGGGACAGGGAATCATGGCTACACCTTC. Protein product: CASSPGTGNHGYTF.

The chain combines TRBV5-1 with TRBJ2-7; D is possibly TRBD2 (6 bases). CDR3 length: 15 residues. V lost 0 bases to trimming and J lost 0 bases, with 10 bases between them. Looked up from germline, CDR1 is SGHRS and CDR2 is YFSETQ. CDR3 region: CASSLGRDPSYEQYF. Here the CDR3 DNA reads TGCGCCAGCAGCTTGGGGCGGGACCCCTCCTACGAGCAGTACTTC.

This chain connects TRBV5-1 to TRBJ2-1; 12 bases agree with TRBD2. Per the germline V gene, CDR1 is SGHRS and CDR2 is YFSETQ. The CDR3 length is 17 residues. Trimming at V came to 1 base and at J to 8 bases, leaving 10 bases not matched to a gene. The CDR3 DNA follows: TGCGCCAGCAGCTTGCAGCCTAGCGGGGGGGCCTCAGATGAGCAGTTCTTC. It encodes CASSLQPSGGASDEQFF.

CDR3 nucleotide sequence: TGTGCCAGCAGTCCCTCTAGTAGGTACGAGCAGTACTTC. Translated, it gives CASSPSSRYEQYF. The rearrangement uses TRBV28 and TRBJ2-7; no reliable D call. The CDR3 extends over 13 amino acids. From germline, CDR1 is MDHEN and CDR2 SYDVKM. Trimming stripped 5 bases from V and 4 bases from J, with 12 bases between.

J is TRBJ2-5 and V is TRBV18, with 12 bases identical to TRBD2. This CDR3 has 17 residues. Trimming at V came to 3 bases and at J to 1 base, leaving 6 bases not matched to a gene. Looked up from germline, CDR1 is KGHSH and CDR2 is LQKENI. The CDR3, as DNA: TGTGCCAGCTCACCGCCCGGGACTAGCGGGTTCCAAGAGACCCAGTACTTC. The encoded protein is CASSPPGTSGFQETQYF.

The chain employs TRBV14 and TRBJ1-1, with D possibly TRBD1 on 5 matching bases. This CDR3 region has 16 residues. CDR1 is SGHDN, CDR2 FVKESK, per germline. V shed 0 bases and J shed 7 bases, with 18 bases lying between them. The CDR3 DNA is TGTGCCAGCAGCCAAGATAAGGCCAGGGTAAGGGATGAAGCTTTCTTT. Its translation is CASSQDKARVRDEAFF.

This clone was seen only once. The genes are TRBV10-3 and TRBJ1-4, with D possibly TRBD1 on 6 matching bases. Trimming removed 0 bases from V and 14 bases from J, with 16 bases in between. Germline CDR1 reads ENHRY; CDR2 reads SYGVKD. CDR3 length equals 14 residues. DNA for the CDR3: TGTGCCATCAGTGAGTCTGGACAGAGGGGTAGTCTGTTTTTT. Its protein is CAISESGQRGSLFF.

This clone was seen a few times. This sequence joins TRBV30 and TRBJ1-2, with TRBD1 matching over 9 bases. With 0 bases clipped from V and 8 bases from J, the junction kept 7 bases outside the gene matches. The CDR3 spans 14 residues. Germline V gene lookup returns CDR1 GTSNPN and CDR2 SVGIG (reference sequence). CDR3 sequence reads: CAWSVGGTGSGYTF. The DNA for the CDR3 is TGTGCCTGGAGTGTAGGTGGGACAGGGTCCGGCTACACCTTC.

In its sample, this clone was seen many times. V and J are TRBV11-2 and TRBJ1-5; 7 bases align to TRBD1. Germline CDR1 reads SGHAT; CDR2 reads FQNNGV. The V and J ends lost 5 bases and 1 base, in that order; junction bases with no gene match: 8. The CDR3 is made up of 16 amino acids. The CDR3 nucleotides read TGTGCCAGCAGCCCGACCGGGACAGCGAGCAATCAGCCCCAGCATTTT. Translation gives CASSPTGTASNQPQHF.

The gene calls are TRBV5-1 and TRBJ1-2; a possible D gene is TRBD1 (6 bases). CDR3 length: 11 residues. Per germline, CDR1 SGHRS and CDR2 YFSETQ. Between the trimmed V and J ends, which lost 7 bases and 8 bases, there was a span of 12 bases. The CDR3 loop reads CASGEDRGYTF. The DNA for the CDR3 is TGCGCCAGCGGCGAGGACAGAGGCTACACCTTC.

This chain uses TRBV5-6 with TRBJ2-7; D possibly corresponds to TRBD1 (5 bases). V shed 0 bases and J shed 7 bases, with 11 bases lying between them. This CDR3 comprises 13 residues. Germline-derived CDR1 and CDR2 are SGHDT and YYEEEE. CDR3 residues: CASSLVGAREQYF. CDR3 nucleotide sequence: TGTGCCAGCAGCTTGGTTGGGGCGCGGGAGCAGTACTTC.

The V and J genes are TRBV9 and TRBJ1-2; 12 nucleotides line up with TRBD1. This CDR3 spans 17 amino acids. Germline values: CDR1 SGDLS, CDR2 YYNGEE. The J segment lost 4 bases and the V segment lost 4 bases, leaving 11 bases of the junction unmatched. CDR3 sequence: CASSSGTGGLTLYGYTF. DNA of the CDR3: TGTGCCAGCAGCTCCGGGACAGGGGGCCTCACCCTCTATGGCTACACCTTC.

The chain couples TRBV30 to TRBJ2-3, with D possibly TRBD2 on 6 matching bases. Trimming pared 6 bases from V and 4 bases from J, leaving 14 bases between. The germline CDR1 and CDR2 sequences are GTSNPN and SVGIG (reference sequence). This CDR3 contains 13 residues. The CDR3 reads CACLASLPDTQYF. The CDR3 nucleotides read TGTGCCTGTCTAGCGTCCCTCCCAGATACGCAGTATTTT.

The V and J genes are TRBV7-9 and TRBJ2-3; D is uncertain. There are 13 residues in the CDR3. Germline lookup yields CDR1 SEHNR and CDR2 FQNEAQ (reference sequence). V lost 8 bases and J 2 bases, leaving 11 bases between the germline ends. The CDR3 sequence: CASGTENTDTQYF. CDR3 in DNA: TGTGCCAGCGGTACGGAGAACACAGATACGCAGTATTTT.

CDR3 DNA sequence: TGTGCCAGCAGCTTGGGGGGGCGATCTGGAAACACCATATATTTT. Translated, it gives CASSLGGRSGNTIYF. V is TRBV5-4 and J is TRBJ1-3; possible D gene TRBD1, 6 bases. Germline lookup yields CDR1 SGHNT and CDR2 YYREEE (reference sequence). This CDR3 has 15 amino acids. V dropped 0 bases and J dropped 1 base, with 8 bases sitting between them.

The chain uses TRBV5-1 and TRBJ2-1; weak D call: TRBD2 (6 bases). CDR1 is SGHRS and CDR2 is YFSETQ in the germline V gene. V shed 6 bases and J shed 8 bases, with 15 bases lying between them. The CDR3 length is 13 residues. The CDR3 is CASKDPGVDEQFF. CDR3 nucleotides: TGCGCCAGCAAAGATCCGGGGGTGGATGAGCAGTTCTTC.

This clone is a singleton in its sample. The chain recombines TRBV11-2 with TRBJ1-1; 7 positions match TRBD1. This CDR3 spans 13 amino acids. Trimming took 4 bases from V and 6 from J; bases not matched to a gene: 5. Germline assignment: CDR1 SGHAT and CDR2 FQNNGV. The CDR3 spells CASSSQGWAEAFF. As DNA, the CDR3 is TGTGCCAGCAGCTCACAGGGGTGGGCTGAAGCTTTCTTT. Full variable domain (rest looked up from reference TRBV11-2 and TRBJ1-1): EAGVAQSPRYKIIEKRQSVAFWCNPISGHATLYWYQQILGQGPKLLIQFQNNGVVDDSQLPKDRFSAERLKGVDSTLKIQPAKLEDSAVYLCASSSQGWAEAFFGQGTRLTVV.

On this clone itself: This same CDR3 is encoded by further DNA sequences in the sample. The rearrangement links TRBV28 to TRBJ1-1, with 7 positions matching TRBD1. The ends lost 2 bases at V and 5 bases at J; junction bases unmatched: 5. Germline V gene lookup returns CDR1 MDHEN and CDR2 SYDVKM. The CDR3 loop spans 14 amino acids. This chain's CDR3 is CASSLDRVVTEAFF. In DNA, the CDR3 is TGTGCCAGCAGTTTAGACAGGGTCGTTACTGAAGCTTTCTTT.